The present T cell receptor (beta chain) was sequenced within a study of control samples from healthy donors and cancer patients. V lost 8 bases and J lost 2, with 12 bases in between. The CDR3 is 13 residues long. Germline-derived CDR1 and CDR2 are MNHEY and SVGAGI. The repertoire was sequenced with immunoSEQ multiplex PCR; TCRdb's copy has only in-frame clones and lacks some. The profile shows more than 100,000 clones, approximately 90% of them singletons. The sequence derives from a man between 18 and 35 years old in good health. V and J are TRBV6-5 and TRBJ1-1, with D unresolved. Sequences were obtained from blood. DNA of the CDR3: TGTGCCAGCGCTCGCCTGAGAAACACTGAAGCTTTCTTT. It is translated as CASARLRNTEAFF.